Given below is one TCR beta chain in context. The antigen remains undetermined. Documented time point: patch test 2, 6 weeks after DPC sensitization. Treatment of the sample: therapeutic diphenylcyclopropenone sensitization with weekly scalp DPC. From whole blood left unfractionated, total RNA was extracted. The data originate from a study of human T cells and chemical hapten exposure. Individual cDNA molecules (in the library) carried attached unique molecular identifiers. One entry per CDR3 protein, called by TCRdb with MiXCR from the RACE reads. The sample lists approximately 89,000 distinct CDR3 sequences; roughly 10% were seen once. In germline, CDR1 is MDHEN, CDR2 SYDVKM. The CDR3 consists of 12 residues. V lost 5 bases, J lost 4 bases, and 9 bases lay in between. General study findings and limits: Those TCRs sitting above 1 in 1000 frequency stayed the same with DPC sensitization.

The TCR was taken from a woman aged 25 to 39 with alopecia areata. Some clones in this sample may be carry-over from other donors' samples. This rearrangement joins TRBV28 to TRBJ2-7, with D perhaps TRBD2 (5 bases). This material consisted of whole blood, taken in connection with sensitization to the hapten diphenylcyclopropenone (DPC). The DNA for the CDR3 is TGTGCCAGCAGTCCACTAGTGTACGAGCAGTACTTC. This gives the protein CASSPLVYEQYF.